This T cell receptor (beta chain) originates from a study of cytomegalovirus exposure and HLA in healthy donors. Study overall: An earlier analysis identified some 110 million unique TCR beta sequences in 150 million to 200 million T cells.

With respect to this clone: No antigen is known for it.

Germline V lookup: CDR1 LNHNV, CDR2 YYDKDF (reference sequence). V lost 1 base and J lost 3, with 9 bases in between. The CDR3 sequence is 14 residues long. Findings of the study overall: Sequencing likely produced, as an artifact, a cluster of highly shared sequence variants.

PCR involved 60 Vbeta and 13 Jbeta primers. Clones were sequenced by immunoSEQ multiplex PCR, and TCRdb holds only the in-frame ones, with some missing. The top ten hold around 2.3% of the sample, which has 90,000 to 120,000 clones, 65% to 85% seen once. The sequenced sample was PBMCs. The J gene is TRBJ2-5, the V gene TRBV15; no firm D call. The receptor comes from a man younger than 45 in good health and CMV-seronegative. The CDR3 nucleotides read TGTGCCACCAGCAGAGGGGCAATGGAAGAGACCCAGTACTTC. As protein: CATSRGAMEETQYF.